Listed below are T cell receptor beta chains from one sample, sequenced in a study of blood T cell repertoires in COVID-19. Here immunoSEQ multiplex PCR was the method, and the copy in TCRdb shows in-frame clones only, minus some. The sample yields about 93,000 clones, more than 65% seen once. Specimen: peripheral blood. These TCRs come from a human donor in a cohort sampled during active COVID-19. CDR3s include the opening cysteine and the closing phenylalanine or tryptophan. D genes are given only for firm matches. The size of a clone is reported for some rows only, either as once, few or many, or as a class for expanded clones.

d_gene	abundance	v_gene	j_gene	CDR3nt	CDR3aa
.	.	TRBV21-1	TRBJ2-7	TGTGCCAGCAGCAAGTGTCCCCGTCCCGGGACAGGGTCGGTCTCCTACGAGCAGTACTTC	CASSKCPRPGTGSVSYEQYF
TRBD1	.	TRBV15	TRBJ1-5	TGTGCCACCAGGGAGACAGGGGGGAACCAGCCCCAGCATTTT	CATRETGGNQPQHF
TRBD1	.	TRBV7-6	TRBJ1-1	TGTGCCAGCAGCCCTTGGACAGGGAGGGGGAACACTGAAGCTTTCTTT	CASSPWTGRGNTEAFF
.	.	TRBV7-9	TRBJ2-3	TGTGCCAGCAGCTTACCGGGACTTACCACAGATACGCAGTATTTT	CASSLPGLTTDTQYF
.	once	TRBV9	TRBJ2-3	TGTGCCAGCAGCGTGAGCGGTAGCACAGATACGCAGTATTTT	CASSVSGSTDTQYF
TRBD1	.	TRBV5-6	TRBJ1-3	TGTGCCAGCAGCAGGGGACAGACCTCTGGAAACACCATATATTTT	CASSRGQTSGNTIYF
TRBD2	.	TRBV5-4	TRBJ2-5	TGTGCCAGCAGCTTGGGACTAGCGGGCCGCCAAGAGACCCAGTACTTC	CASSLGLAGRQETQYF
TRBD1	.	TRBV7-8	TRBJ2-2	TGTGCCAGCAGCCCAGGGACAGGAGCTACCGGGGAGCTGTTTTTT	CASSPGTGATGELFF
.	few	TRBV5-5	TRBJ1-3	TGTGCCAGCAGCTTGGCGCCTAGAGGAAACACCATATATTTT	CASSLAPRGNTIYF
.	.	TRBV28	TRBJ1-5	TGTGCCAGCAGTTCAAGGGAGGGCCACAATCAGCCCCAGCATTTT	CASSSREGHNQPQHF
.	once	TRBV5-5	TRBJ1-1	TGTGCCAGCAGCTTGGCGGGTTATGATCGGGTCACTGAAGCTTTCTTT	CASSLAGYDRVTEAFF
.	.	TRBV28	TRBJ2-1	TGTGCCAGCAGCCGTCTCTATGAGCAGTTCTTC	CASSRLYEQFF
TRBD1	once	TRBV6-6	TRBJ2-7	TGTGCCAGCAGTTCGGGACAGGTCCAAGAGAACGAGCAGTACTTC	CASSSGQVQENEQYF
TRBD1	.	TRBV7-2	TRBJ2-1	TGTGCCAGCAGCTTAGAGCATCCGGGACAGGGGGCTACGAATGAGCAGTTCTTC	CASSLEHPGQGATNEQFF
.	.	TRBV28	TRBJ2-5	TGTGCCAGCACCACCAGGCCAGTGGAGACCCAGTACTTC	CASTTRPVETQYF
.	.	TRBV28	TRBJ2-7	TGTGCCAGCAGTTTAAACGGGGCCTACGAGCAGTACTTC	CASSLNGAYEQYF
.	once	TRBV7-3	TRBJ2-2	TGTGCCAGCAGGATCCAGGGGAACACCGGGGAGCTGTTTTTT	CASRIQGNTGELFF
TRBD2	.	TRBV19	TRBJ2-1	TGTGCCAGTAGTACCTCCGGGACTAGCATCAACGAGCAGTTCTTC	CASSTSGTSINEQFF
.	.	TRBV21-1	TRBJ1-4	TGTGCCAGCAGCCTGGGGCGACATAATGAAAAACTGTTTTTT	CASSLGRHNEKLFF
.	.	TRBV7-8	TRBJ2-5	TGTGCCAGCAGCCTGGCATCACAAGAGACCCAGTACTTC	CASSLASQETQYF
.	.	TRBV3-1/TRBV3-2	TRBJ2-2	TGTGCCAGCAGCCAAGACAGTTACACCGGGGAGCTGTTTTTT	CASSQDSYTGELFF
TRBD1	.	TRBV19	TRBJ1-5	TGTGCCAGTAGTATAGATCCACTCTCTCCGGGACAGGGGGCCGTATGGGGTCAGCCCCAGCATTTT	CASSIDPLSPGQGAVWGQPQHF
.	once	TRBV7-3	TRBJ2-2	TGTGCCAGCAGCTTGCAGGGGAACACCGGGGAGCTGTTTTTT	CASSLQGNTGELFF
.	.	TRBV3-1/TRBV3-2	TRBJ2-2	TGTGCCAGCAGCCAACAAACTAGACGGACCGGGGAGCTGTTTTTT	CASSQQTRRTGELFF
.	.	TRBV19	TRBJ1-1	TGTGCCAGTAGCCAACTGACAGTTATGAACACTGAAGCTTTCTTT	CASSQLTVMNTEAFF
TRBD1	.	TRBV28	TRBJ2-7	TGTGCCAGCAGTCCTACGGGACAGGCTTCCTACGAGCAGTACTTC	CASSPTGQASYEQYF
.	.	TRBV18	TRBJ1-2	TGTGCCAGCTCCCCGTCGGGGAACGGCTACACCTTC	CASSPSGNGYTF
.	.	TRBV28	TRBJ1-1	TGTGCCAGCAGTTTGAGCGGGGTTAACGGGGAAGCTTTCTTT	CASSLSGVNGEAFF
.	.	TRBV7-9	TRBJ2-5	TGTGCCAGCAGCCGAACGGGGAACCAAGAGACCCAGTACTTC	CASSRTGNQETQYF
TRBD1	.	TRBV18	TRBJ2-7	TGTGCCAGCCGGGGACAGGCCTACGAGCAGTACTTC	CASRGQAYEQYF
TRBD1	few	TRBV9	TRBJ1-2	TGTGCCAGCAGCGTAGGTCGGGGCAAAACCCATACAGGGGTCAACTATGGCTACACCTTC	CASSVGRGKTHTGVNYGYTF
.	few	TRBV12-3/TRBV12-4	TRBJ2-2	TGTGCCAGCAGTTTGAGCCCCGGGGAGCTGTTTTTT	CASSLSPGELFF
TRBD1	.	TRBV11-2	TRBJ2-3	TGTGCCAGCAGCCAACAAAGGGGGCTGGCAGATACGCAGTATTTT	CASSQQRGLADTQYF
TRBD2	few	TRBV29-1	TRBJ2-1	TGCAGCGTTGGAGCGGGGGGGCGAGAGCAGTTCTTC	CSVGAGGREQFF
.	.	TRBV3-1/TRBV3-2	TRBJ1-5	TGTGCCAGCAGCCTCGGGACTTCGGAGCCCCAGCATTTT	CASSLGTSEPQHF
.	.	TRBV18	TRBJ2-1	TGTGCCAGCTCACCATCCGGACAGATACAGTTCTTC	CASSPSGQIQFF
TRBD1	few	TRBV25-1	TRBJ1-6	TGTGCCAGCAGTGCCAGACAGGGGTCAAGCTCACCCCTCCACTTT	CASSARQGSSSPLHF
.	.	TRBV28	TRBJ1-2	TGTGCCAGCAGTTGGGAGGGCCCCTATGGCTACACCTTC	CASSWEGPYGYTF
TRBD1	.	TRBV11-2	TRBJ1-3	TGTGCCAGCAGTCGACAGGGAACCACCATATATTTT	CASSRQGTTIYF
.	.	TRBV9	TRBJ2-7	TGTGCCAGCAGCCTGTCCCCCGCCCGGGGTGAGCAGTACTTC	CASSLSPARGEQYF
TRBD1	.	TRBV27	TRBJ2-7	TGTGCCAGCAGTTTATCGGGACAGATCTACGAGCAGTACTTC	CASSLSGQIYEQYF
.	.	TRBV14	TRBJ2-7	TGTGCCAGCAGCGAAGTAGGCAGACCCCGAGGCGAGCAGTACTTC	CASSEVGRPRGEQYF
TRBD1	.	TRBV27	TRBJ2-7	TGTGCCAGCAGTTCTTCCGGGACAGGGTGGAACGAGCAGTACTTC	CASSSSGTGWNEQYF
TRBD1	.	TRBV10-2	TRBJ1-6	TGCGCCAGCAGTGAGCGTGGGACAGTCTATAATTCACCCCTCCACTTT	CASSERGTVYNSPLHF
.	once	TRBV7-2	TRBJ1-5	TGTGCCAGCAGCCAAGGGCGACAGACCAATCAGCCCCAGCATTTT	CASSQGRQTNQPQHF
TRBD1	.	TRBV19	TRBJ1-5	TGTGCCAGTAGTCTCCTGGACAGGGGGCAAGGGCAGCCCCAGCATTTT	CASSLLDRGQGQPQHF